This T cell receptor beta chain was profiled in a study of cytomegalovirus exposure and HLA in healthy donors. V lost 3 bases and J lost 0; bases outside the gene matches: 4. From germline, CDR1 is SGDLS and CDR2 YYNGEE. This CDR3 is 16 amino acids long. Findings and caveats of the study: A missense variant in DCLRE1C was later tied to TCR beta V- and J-gene trimming.

This clone was counted only a few times. Its target is not known. PCR amplification relied on 60 Vbeta primers (plus 13 Jbeta primers). Assay: immunoSEQ multiplex PCR; the TCRdb copy retains only in-frame clones and omits some. The sample carries about 160,000 clones, over 75% recorded once. V is TRBV9 and J is TRBJ2-2; 8 bases fit TRBD1. The specimen was PBMCs. This clonotype was obtained from a man aged 35 to 55 in good health and CMV-seronegative. CDR3 loop: CASSGTGTPNTGELFF. The CDR3 bases are TGTGCCAGCAGCGGGACAGGGACGCCGAACACCGGGGAGCTGTTTTTT.